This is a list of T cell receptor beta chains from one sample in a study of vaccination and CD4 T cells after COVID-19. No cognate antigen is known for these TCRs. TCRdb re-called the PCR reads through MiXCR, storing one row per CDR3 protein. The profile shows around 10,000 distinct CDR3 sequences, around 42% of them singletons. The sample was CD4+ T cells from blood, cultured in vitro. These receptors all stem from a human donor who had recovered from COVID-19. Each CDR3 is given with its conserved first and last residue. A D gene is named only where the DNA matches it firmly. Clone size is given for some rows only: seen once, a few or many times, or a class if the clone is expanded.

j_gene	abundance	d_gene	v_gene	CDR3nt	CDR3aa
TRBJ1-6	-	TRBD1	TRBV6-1	TGTGCCAGCAGTCGACGGGACAGGGGTTCACCCCTCCACTTT	CASSRRDRGSPLHF
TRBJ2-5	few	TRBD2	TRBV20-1	TGCAGTGCTCGGGGGGGAACCCAAGAGACCCAGTACTTC	CSARGGTQETQYF
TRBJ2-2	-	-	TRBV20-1	TGCAGTGCTAGAAAGCAGGGGAACACCGGGGAGCTGTTTTTT	CSARKQGNTGELFF
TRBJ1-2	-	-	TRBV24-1	TGTGCCACCAGTGATCGGACCGGGGTTGGCGGCTACACCTTC	CATSDRTGVGGYTF
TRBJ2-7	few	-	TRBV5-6	TGTGCCAGCAGCCAGGGATACGAGCAGTACTTC	CASSQGYEQYF
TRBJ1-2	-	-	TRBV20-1	TGCAGTGCCACTGACGGAAACTATGGCTACACCTTC	CSATDGNYGYTF
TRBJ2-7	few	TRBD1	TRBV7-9	TGTGCCAGCAGCTTAGATGTGACAGGGAACTCCGAGCAGTACTTC	CASSLDVTGNSEQYF
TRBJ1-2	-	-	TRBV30	TGTGCCTGGAGTGTAAAGGGGCGAAGGTATGGCTACACCTTC	CAWSVKGRRYGYTF
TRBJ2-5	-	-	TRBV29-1	TGCAGCGTTGACAGGCCCCAAGAGACCCAGTACTTC	CSVDRPQETQYF
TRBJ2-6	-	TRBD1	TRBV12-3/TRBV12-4	TGTGCCAGCAGTCCGTGGACAGGGGGCTCAAACTCTGGGGCCAACGTCCTGACTTTC	CASSPWTGGSNSGANVLTF
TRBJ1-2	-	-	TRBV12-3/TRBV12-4	TGTGCCAGCAGTCCCGCCGCGGGGATCTATGGCTACACCTTC	CASSPAAGIYGYTF
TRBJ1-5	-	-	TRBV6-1	TGTGCCAGCAGTGAAAGGGAGAATCAGCCCCAGCATTTT	CASSERENQPQHF
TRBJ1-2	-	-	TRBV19	TGTGCAACCACTTCCTGGGGGGAAGCAAGCTATGGCTACACCTTC	CATTSWGEASYGYTF
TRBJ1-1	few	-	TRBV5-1	TGCGCCAGCAGCTTGGTGGCAGGGGTGAACACTGAAGCTTTCTTT	CASSLVAGVNTEAFF
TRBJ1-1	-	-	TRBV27	TGTGCCAGCAGTCGTAACATAGTGGGCACTGAAGCTTTCTTT	CASSRNIVGTEAFF
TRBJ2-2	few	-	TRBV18	TGTGCCAGCTCACCAAAAATCGTCCAGGGGGGTCCCGGGGAGCTGTTTTTT	CASSPKIVQGGPGELFF
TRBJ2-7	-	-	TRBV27	TGTGCCAGCAGTTTTCGCGGCCGGCTAGGTATCCCCTACGAGCAGTACTTC	CASSFRGRLGIPYEQYF
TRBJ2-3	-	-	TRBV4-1	TGCGCCAGCAGCCCCACCCGGGGGCGAGATACGCAGTATTTT	CASSPTRGRDTQYF
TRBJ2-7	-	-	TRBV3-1	TGTGCCAGCAGCCAAGATCACTTCAGCTCCTACGAGCAGTACTTC	CASSQDHFSSYEQYF
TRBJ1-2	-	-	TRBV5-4	TGTGCCAGCAGCTTTAAACTAGACTCGGGCCACACCTTC	CASSFKLDSGHTF
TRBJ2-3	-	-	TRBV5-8	TGTGCCAGCAGCTTGAAAGGGGGTGGAGGAGATACGCAGTATTTT	CASSLKGGGGDTQYF
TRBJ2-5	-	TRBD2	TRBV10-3	TGTGCCATCAGTGAGTCCGCCCGGGGGGTTCAGACCCAGTACTTC	CAISESARGVQTQYF
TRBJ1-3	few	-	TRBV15	TGTGCCACCAGCAGAGATCTGGGGGTTCGCCGCTCTGGAAACACCATATATTTT	CATSRDLGVRRSGNTIYF
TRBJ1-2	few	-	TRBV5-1	TGCGCCAGCAGCCCCGTCCCCCCCACAGGGAACTATGGCTACACCTTC	CASSPVPPTGNYGYTF
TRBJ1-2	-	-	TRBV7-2	TGTGCCAGCATCCCTGCCGGTAGACAGCTCTATGGCTACACCTTC	CASIPAGRQLYGYTF
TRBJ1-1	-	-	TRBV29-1	TGCAGCGTTGAAGATCTGGGCGAAAACACTGAAGCTTTCTTT	CSVEDLGENTEAFF
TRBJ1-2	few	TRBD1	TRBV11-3	TGTGCCAGCAGCTCGACAGGGCTGAGGGGCTACACCTTC	CASSSTGLRGYTF
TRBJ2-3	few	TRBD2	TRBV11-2	TGTGCCAGCAGCTTAGATCTTAGCGGGGGGGCTCGTACGCAGTATTTT	CASSLDLSGGARTQYF
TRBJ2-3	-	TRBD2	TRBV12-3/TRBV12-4	TGTGCCAGCAGTAGCACTAGCGGGGGTGTTAATACGCAGTATTTT	CASSSTSGGVNTQYF
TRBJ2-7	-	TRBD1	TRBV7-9	TGTGCCAGCAGCTCCCCCCAACCGGGACAGGCCAGTTCCTACGAGCAGTACTTC	CASSSPQPGQASSYEQYF
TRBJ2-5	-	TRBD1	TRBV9	TGTGCCAGCAGCGTTAAGGGGACAGGAGAGACCCAGTACTTC	CASSVKGTGETQYF
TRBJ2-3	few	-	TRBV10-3	TGTGCCATCAGCGCTCCTCGCACAGATACGCAGTATTTT	CAISAPRTDTQYF
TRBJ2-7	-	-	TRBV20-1	TGCAGTGCTAGAGAGGACAGCCTATCCTACGAGCAGTACTTC	CSAREDSLSYEQYF
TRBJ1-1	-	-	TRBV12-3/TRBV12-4	TGTGCCAGCAGTTTAATCAGGGCGGTTGGGAACACTGAAGCTTTCTTT	CASSLIRAVGNTEAFF
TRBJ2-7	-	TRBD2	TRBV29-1	TGCAGCGTCACTAAGGGGACTAGCGACTCCTACGAGCAGTACTTC	CSVTKGTSDSYEQYF
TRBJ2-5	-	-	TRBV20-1	TGCAGTGTGGGGGGAAGGGAGACCCAGTACTTC	CSVGGRETQYF
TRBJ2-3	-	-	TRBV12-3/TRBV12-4	TGTGCCAGCAGTGATTTGGATACGCAGTATTTT	CASSDLDTQYF
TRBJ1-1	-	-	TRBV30	TGTGCCTGGCACCGGGGTCCAACTGAAGCTTTCTTT	CAWHRGPTEAFF
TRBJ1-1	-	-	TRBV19	TGTGCCAGTAGTACTCGGATAACGGGGGTTTTGAACACTGAAGCTTTCTTT	CASSTRITGVLNTEAFF
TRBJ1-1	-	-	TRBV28	TGTGCCAGCACTGTGAGGGGTAGTGAAGCTTTCTTT	CASTVRGSEAFF
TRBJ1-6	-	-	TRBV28	TGTGCCAGCAGCCCATCTGTGGGGTTCGGCTCCTATAATTCACCCCTCCACTTT	CASSPSVGFGSYNSPLHF
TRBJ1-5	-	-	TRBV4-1	TGCGCCAGCAGCCAAGGAAAGGTAGGGGCTGGTCAGCCCCAGCATTTT	CASSQGKVGAGQPQHF
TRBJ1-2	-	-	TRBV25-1	TGTGCCAGCGCACCCAACCGGGACACCCGAAACTATGGCTACACCTTC	CASAPNRDTRNYGYTF
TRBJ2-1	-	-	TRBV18	TGTGCCAGCTCACCTGGGGGGCCTTCCTACAATGAGCAGTTCTTC	CASSPGGPSYNEQFF
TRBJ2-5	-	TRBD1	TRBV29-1	TGCAGCGCGGGACAGAACCAAGAGGCCCAGTACTTC	CSAGQNQEAQYF